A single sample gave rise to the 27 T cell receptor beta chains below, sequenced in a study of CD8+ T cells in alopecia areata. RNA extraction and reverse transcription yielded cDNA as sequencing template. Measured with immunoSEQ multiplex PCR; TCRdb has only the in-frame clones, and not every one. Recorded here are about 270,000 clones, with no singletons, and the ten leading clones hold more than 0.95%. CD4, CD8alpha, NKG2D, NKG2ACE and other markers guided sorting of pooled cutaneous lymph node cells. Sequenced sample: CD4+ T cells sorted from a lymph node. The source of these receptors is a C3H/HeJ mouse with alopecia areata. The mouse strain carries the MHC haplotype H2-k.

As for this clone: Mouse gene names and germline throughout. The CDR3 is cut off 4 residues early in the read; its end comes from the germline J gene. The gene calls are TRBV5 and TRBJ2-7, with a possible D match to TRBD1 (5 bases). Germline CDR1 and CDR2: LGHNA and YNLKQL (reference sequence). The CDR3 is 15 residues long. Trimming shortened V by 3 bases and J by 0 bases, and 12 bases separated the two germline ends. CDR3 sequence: CASSHLRQNSYEQYF. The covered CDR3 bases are TGTGCCAGCAGCCACCTCAGACAGAACTCCTAT.

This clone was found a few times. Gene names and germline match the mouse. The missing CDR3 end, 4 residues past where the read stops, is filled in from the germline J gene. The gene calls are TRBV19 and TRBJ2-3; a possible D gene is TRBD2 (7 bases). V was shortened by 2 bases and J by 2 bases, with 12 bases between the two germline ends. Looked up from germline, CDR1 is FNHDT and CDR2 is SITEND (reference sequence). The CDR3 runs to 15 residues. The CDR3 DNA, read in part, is TGTGCCAGCAGTATGCCGGGGGGCGCTGCAGAA. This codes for CASSMPGGAAE. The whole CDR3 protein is CASSMPGGAAETLYF.

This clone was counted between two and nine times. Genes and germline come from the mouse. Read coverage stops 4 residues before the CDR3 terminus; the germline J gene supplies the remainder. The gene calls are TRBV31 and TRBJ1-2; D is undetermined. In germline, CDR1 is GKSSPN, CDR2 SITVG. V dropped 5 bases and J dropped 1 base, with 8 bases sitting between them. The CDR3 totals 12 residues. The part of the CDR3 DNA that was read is TGTGCCTGGGACACCTTAAACTCC. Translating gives CAWDTLNS. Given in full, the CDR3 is CAWDTLNSDYTF.

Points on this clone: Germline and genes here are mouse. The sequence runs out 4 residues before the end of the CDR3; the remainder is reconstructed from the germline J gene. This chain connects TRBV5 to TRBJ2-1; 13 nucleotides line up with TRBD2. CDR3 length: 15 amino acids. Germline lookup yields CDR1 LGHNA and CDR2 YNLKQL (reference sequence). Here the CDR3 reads CASSPDWGGAAEQFF. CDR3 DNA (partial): TGTGCCAGCAGCCCGGACTGGGGGGGCGCGGCT.

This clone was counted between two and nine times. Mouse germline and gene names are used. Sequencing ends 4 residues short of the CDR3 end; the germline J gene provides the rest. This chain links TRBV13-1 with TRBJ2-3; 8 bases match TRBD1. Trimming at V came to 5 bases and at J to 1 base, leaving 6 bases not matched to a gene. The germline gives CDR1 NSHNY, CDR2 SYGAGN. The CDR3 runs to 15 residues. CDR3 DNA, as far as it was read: TGTGCCAGCAGAGACGGACAGGGTGGTGCAGAA. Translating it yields CASRDGQGGAE. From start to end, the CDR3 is CASRDGQGGAETLYF.

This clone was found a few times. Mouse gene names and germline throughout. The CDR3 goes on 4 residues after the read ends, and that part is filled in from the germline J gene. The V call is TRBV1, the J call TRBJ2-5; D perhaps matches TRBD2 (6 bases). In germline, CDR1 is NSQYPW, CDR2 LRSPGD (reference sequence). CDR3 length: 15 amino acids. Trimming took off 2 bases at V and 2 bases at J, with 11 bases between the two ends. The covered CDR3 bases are TGCACCTGCAGTGCAACCACTGGGAGCCAAGAC. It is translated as CTCSATTGSQD. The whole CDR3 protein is CTCSATTGSQDTQYF.

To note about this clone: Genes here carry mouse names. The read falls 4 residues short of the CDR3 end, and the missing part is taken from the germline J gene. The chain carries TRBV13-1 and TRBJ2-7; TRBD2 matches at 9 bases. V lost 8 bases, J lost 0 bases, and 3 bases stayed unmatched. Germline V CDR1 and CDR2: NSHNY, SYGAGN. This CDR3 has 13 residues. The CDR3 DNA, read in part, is TGTGCCAGTCTGGGGGGGAGCTCCTAT. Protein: CASLGGSSY. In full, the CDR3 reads CASLGGSSYEQYF.

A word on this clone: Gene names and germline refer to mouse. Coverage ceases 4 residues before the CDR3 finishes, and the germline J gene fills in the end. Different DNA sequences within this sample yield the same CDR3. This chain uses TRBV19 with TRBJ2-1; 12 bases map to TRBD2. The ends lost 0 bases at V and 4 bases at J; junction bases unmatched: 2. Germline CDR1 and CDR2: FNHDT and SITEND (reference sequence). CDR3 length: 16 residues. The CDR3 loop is CASSIGGTGGYAEQFF. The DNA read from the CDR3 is TGTGCCAGCAGTATAGGCGGGACTGGGGGGTATGCT.

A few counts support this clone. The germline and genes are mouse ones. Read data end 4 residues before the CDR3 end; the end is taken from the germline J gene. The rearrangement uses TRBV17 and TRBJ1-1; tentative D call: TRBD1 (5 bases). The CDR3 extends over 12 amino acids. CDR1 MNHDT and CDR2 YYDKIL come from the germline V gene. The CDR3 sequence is CASSRGGGEVFF. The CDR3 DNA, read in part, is TGTGCTAGCAGCCGGGGGGGAGGA. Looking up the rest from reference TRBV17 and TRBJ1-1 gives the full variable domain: DTTVKQNPRYKLARVGKPVNLICSQTMNHDTMYWYQKKPNQAPKLLLFYYDKILNREADTFEKFQSSRPNNSFCSLYIGSAGLEYSAMYLCASSRGGGEVFFGKGTRLTVV.

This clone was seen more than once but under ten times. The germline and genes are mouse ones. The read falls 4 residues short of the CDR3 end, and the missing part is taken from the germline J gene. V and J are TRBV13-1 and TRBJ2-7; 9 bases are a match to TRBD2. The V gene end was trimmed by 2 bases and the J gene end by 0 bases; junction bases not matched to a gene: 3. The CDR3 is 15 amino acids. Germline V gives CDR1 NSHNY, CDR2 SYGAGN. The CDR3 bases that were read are TGTGCCAGCAGTGACCCGACTGGGGGCTCCTAT. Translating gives CASSDPTGGSY. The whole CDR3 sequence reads CASSDPTGGSYEQYF.

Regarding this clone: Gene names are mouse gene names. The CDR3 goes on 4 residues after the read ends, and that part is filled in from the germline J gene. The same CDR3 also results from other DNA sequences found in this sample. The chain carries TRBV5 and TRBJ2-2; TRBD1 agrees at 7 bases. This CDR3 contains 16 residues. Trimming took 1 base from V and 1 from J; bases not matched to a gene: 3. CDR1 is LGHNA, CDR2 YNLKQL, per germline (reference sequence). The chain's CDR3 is CASSQVTGENTGQLYF. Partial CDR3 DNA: TGTGCCAGCAGCCAAGTAACAGGGGAAAACACCGGG.

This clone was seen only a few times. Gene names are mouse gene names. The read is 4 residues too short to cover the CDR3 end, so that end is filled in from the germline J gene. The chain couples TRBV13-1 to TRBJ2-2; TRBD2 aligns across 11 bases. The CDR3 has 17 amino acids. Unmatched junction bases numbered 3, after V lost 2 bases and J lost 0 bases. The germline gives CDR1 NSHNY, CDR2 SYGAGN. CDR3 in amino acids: CASSEGTGGTNTGQLYF. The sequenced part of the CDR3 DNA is TGTGCCAGCAGTGAGGGGACTGGGGGAACAAACACCGGG.

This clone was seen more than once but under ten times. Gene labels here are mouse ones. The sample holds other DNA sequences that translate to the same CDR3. The chain's CDR3 is CASSDLGGGYEQYF. The sequenced part of the CDR3 DNA is TGTGCCAGCAGTGATCTGGGGGGCGGGTAT. The gene calls are TRBV13-3 and TRBJ2-7, with TRBD2 identical over 8 bases. The read terminates 4 residues ahead of where the CDR3 ends, so the germline J gene completes it. Germline lookup yields CDR1 NNHDY and CDR2 SYVADS. CDR3 length: 14 amino acids.

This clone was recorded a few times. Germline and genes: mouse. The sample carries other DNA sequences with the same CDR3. Here the CDR3 reads CASSDAGGNSPLYF. The CDR3 DNA, read in part, is TGTGCCAGCAGTGATGCGGGGGGTAATTCGCCC. The chain carries TRBV13-1 and TRBJ1-6; D is perhaps TRBD1 (5 bases). The read halts 3 residues ahead of the CDR3 end, with the missing end drawn from the germline J gene. TRBJ1-6 falls under the ORF class, with uncertain function. Trimming shortened V by 0 bases and J by 6 bases, and 7 bases separated the two germline ends. This CDR3 has 14 amino acids. Germline V gene data show CDR1 as NSHNY and CDR2 as SYGAGN.

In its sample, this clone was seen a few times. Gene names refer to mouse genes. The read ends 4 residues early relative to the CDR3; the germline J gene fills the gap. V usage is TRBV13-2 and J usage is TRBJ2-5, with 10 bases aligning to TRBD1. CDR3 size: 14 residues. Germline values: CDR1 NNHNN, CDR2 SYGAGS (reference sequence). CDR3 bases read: TGTGCCAGCGGTGCCCGGACAGGGGGAGAC. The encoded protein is CASGARTGGD. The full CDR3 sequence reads CASGARTGGDTQYF.

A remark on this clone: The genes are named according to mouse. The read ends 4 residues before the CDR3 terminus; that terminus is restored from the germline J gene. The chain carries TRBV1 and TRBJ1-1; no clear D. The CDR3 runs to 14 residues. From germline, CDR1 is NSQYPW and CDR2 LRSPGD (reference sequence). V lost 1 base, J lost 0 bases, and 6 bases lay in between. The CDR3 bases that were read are TGCACCTGCAGTGCAGCACACGCAAACACA. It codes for CTCSAAHANT. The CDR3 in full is CTCSAAHANTEVFF.

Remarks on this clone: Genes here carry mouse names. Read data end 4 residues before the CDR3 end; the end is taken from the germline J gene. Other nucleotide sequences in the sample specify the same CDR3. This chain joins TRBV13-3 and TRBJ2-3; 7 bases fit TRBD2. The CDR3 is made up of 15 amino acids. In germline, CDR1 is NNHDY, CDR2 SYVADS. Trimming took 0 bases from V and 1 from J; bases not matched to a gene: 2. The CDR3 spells CASSDAGGRAETLYF. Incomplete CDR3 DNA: TGTGCCAGCAGTGATGCTGGGGGACGTGCAGAA.

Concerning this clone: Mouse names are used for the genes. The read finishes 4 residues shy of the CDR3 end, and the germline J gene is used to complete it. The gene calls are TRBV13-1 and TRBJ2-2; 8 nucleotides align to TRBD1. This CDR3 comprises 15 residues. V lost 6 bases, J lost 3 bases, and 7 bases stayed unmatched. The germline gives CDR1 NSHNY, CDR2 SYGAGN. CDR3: CASTGQGADTGQLYF. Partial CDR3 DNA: TGTGCCAGCACCGGACAGGGAGCGGACACCGGG.

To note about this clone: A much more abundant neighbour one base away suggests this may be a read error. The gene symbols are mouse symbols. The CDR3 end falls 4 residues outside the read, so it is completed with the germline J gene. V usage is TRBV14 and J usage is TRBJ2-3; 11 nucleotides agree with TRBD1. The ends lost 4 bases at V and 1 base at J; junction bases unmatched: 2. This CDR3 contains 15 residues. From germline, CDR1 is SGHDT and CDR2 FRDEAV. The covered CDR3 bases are TGTGCCAGCAGTAGGACAGGGGGCGGTGCAGAA. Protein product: CASSRTGGGAE. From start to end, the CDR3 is CASSRTGGGAETLYF.

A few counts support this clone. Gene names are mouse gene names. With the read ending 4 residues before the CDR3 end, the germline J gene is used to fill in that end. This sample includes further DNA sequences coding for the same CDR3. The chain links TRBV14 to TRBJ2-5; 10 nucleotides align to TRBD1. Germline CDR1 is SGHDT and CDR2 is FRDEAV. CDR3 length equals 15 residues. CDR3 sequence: CASSPPGQGKDTQYF. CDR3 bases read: TGTGCCAGCAGTCCCCCGGGACAGGGGAAAGAC.

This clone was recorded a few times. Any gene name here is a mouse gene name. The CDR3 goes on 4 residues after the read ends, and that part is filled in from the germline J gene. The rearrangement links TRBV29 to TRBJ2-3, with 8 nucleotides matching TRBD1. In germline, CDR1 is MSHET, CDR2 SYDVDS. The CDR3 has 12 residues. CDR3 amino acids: CASRTGEETLYF. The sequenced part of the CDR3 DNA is TGTGCTAGCAGGACAGGGGAAGAA.

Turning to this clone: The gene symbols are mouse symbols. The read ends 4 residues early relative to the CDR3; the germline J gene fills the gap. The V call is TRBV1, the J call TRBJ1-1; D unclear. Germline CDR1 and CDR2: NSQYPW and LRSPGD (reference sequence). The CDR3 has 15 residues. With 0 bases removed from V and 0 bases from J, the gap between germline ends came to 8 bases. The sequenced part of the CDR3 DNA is TGCACCTGCAGTGCAGATGCCCAGACAAACACA. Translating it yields CTCSADAQTNT. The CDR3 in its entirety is CTCSADAQTNTEVFF.

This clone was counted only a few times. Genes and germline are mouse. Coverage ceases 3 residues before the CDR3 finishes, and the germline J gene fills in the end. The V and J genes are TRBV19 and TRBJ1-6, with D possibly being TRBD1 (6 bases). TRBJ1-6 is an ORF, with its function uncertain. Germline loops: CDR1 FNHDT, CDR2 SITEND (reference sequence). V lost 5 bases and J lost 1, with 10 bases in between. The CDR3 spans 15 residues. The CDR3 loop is CASSGTKSYNSPLYF. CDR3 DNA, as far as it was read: TGTGCCAGCAGCGGGACAAAGTCCTATAATTCGCCC.

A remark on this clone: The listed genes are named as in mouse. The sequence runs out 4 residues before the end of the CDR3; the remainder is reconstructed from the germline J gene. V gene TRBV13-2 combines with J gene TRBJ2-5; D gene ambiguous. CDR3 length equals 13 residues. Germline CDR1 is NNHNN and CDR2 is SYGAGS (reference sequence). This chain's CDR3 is CASGDYKEDTQYF. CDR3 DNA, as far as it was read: TGTGCCAGCGGTGACTATAAAGAAGAC.

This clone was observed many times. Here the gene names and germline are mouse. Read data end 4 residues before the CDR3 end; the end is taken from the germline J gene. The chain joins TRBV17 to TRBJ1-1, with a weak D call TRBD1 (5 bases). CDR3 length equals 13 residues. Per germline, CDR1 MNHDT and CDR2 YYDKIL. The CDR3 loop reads CASSRPGGREVFF. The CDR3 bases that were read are TGTGCTAGCAGTAGACCTGGGGGGAGA.

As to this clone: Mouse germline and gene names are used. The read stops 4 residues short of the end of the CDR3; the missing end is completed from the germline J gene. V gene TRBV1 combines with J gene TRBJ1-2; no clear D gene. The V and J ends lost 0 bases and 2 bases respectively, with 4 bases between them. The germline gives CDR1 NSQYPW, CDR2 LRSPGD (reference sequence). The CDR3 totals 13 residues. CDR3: CTCSADMNSDYTF. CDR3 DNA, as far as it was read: TGCACCTGCAGTGCAGACATGAACTCC. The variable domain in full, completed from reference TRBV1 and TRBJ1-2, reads VTLLEQNPRWRLVPRGQAVNLRCILKNSQYPWMSWYQQDLQKQLQWLFTLRSPGDKEVKSLPGADYLATRVTDTELRLQVANMSQGRTLYCTCSADMNSDYTFGSGTRLLVI.

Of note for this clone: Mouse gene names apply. Partial CDR3 DNA: TGTGCCAGCAGTCGGCAGTTAAACTCC. It is translated as CASSRQLNS. The entire CDR3 protein reads CASSRQLNSDYTF. This sequence joins TRBV24 and TRBJ1-2; D gene unclear. The read terminates 4 residues ahead of where the CDR3 ends, so the germline J gene completes it. CDR1 and CDR2 from the germline V gene are KGHTA and FRNEEI. V lost 4 bases and J lost 1, with 7 bases in between. The CDR3 runs to 13 residues.